These 23 T cell receptor beta chains were all obtained from the same sample, sequenced in a study of blood T cells in healthy people across ages. Using a J-beta primer mix together with a sample-barcoded 5' primer, a second PCR was run for roughly 7 to 11 cycles. TCRdb analysed the 5' RACE reads with MiXCR anew, one entry per CDR3 protein. The table lists over 1,500,000 distinct CDR3 sequences, roughly 52% of them singletons. Sequenced input: blood. The receptors here all came from a woman in her 40s in good health.

This chain connects TRBV7-2 to TRBJ2-5, with 10 bases identical to TRBD2. The CDR3 consists of 16 residues. Germline CDR1 SGHTA, CDR2 FQGNSA. J gave up 2 bases and V 1 base, and 4 bases lay outside the gene matches. The CDR3 bases are TGTGCCAGCAGCTTAGGTCAACTAGCGGGGCAAGAGACCCAGTACTTC. Protein: CASSLGQLAGQETQYF.

The chain combines TRBV4-2 with TRBJ2-1, with D perhaps matching TRBD2 (7 bases). The CDR3 has 15 residues. CDR1 is LGHNA and CDR2 is YNFKEQ in the germline V gene. V shed 5 bases and J shed 6 bases, with 17 bases lying between them. The CDR3 DNA follows: TGTGCCAGCAGCTATACTTGGGGGGGGGCCAATGAGCAGTTCTTC. This encodes CASSYTWGGANEQFF.

The rearrangement joins TRBV5-1 to TRBJ2-1; 7 bases align to TRBD2. The CDR3 contains 16 residues. Looked up from germline, CDR1 is SGHRS and CDR2 is YFSETQ. V gave up 0 bases and J gave up 2 bases; unmatched junction bases: 5. The CDR3 sequence: CASSLAAGITYNEQFF. CDR3 nucleotides: TGCGCCAGCAGCTTGGCAGCGGGGATTACCTACAATGAGCAGTTCTTC. The full variable domain, rest sourced from reference TRBV5-1 and TRBJ2-1, is KAGVTQTPRYLIKTRGQQVTLSCSPISGHRSVSWYQQTPGQGLQFLFEYFSETQRNKGNFPGRFSGRQFSNSRSEMNVSTLELGDSALYLCASSLAAGITYNEQFFGPGTRLTVL.

The chain uses TRBV11-2 and TRBJ1-2; D gene unclear. The germline V gene has CDR1 SGHAT and CDR2 FQNNGV. The CDR3 spans 18 residues. With 1 base removed from V and 2 bases from J, the gap between germline ends came to 20 bases. In nucleotides, the CDR3 is TGTGCCAGCAGCTTAGTAGTACCCGGCCTTGGACGGAACTATGGCTACACCTTC. Translating it yields CASSLVVPGLGRNYGYTF.

This chain connects TRBV7-6 to TRBJ2-3, with a tentative D call TRBD1 (6 bases). Germline lookup yields CDR1 SGHVS and CDR2 FNYEAQ. The CDR3 covers 13 residues. Deletions cut 5 bases from V and 10 bases from J, with 16 bases between. CDR3 in amino acids: CASSPGQPGPQYF. CDR3 bases: TGTGCCAGCAGCCCCGGACAGCCAGGCCCGCAGTATTTT. The full variable domain, completed using reference TRBV7-6 and TRBJ2-3, is GAGVSQSPRYKVTKRGQDVALRCDPISGHVSLYWYRQALGQGPEFLTYFNYEAQQDKSGLPNDRFSAERPEGSISTLTIQRTEQRDSAMYRCASSPGQPGPQYFGPGTRLTVL.

Of note for this clonotype: Lacking the conserved final phenylalanine or tryptophan, this CDR3 likely reflects a read error. V and J are TRBV5-1 and TRBJ2-5; TRBD2 matches at 11 bases. The germline V gene has CDR1 SGHRS and CDR2 YFSETQ. The CDR3 runs to 15 residues. Germline trimming cut 5 bases from V and 4 bases from J; bases unmatched to any gene: 7. In DNA, the CDR3 is TGCGCCAGCAGTGCGACTAGCGGGGTATTAGAGACCCAGTACCTC. Amino acid sequence: CASSATSGVLETQYL.

The V call is TRBV9, the J call TRBJ2-3; 8 bases fit TRBD2. V lost 3 bases and J lost 0; bases outside the gene matches: 6. Germline lookup yields CDR1 SGDLS and CDR2 YYNGEE. The CDR3 has 16 amino acids. The CDR3 coding sequence is TGTGCCAGCAGCGAAGCAAGCGGGGGTAGCACAGATACGCAGTATTTT. This translates into CASSEASGGSTDTQYF.

This clonotype appeared a few times. The chain is built from TRBV4-3 and TRBJ2-7; 10 nucleotides line up with TRBD1. The CDR3 has 15 residues. Germline V lookup: CDR1 LGHNA, CDR2 YSLEER. J lost 4 bases, V lost 0 bases, and 3 bases had no gene match. As DNA, the CDR3 is TGCGCCAGCAGCCAAGACGGGACAGGGGATTACGAGCAGTACTTC. Its protein is CASSQDGTGDYEQYF.

This rearrangement joins TRBV9 to TRBJ1-2; 7 bases map to TRBD1. Germline CDR1 reads SGDLS; CDR2 reads YYNGEE. This CDR3 comprises 16 residues. J gave up 4 bases and V 3 bases, and 12 bases lay outside the gene matches. The CDR3 is CASSAGTDNSIYGYTF. In nucleotides, the CDR3 is TGTGCCAGCAGCGCCGGGACAGACAACTCTATCTATGGCTACACCTTC.

A few counts support this clonotype. This sequence joins TRBV6-2 or TRBV6-3 and TRBJ2-5; D may be TRBD1 (5 bases). The germline V gene has CDR1 MNHEY and CDR2 SVGEGT. V gave up 7 bases and J gave up 1 base, with 10 bases separating them. The CDR3 has 13 residues. Here the CDR3 reads CASTNRIQETQYF. As DNA, the CDR3 is TGTGCCAGCACCAACAGGATCCAAGAGACCCAGTACTTC.

The chain carries TRBV13 and TRBJ2-1; D may be TRBD1 (7 bases). V was cut by 5 bases and J by 8 bases, with 25 bases left in between. The CDR3 runs to 17 residues. Per the germline V gene, CDR1 is PRHDT and CDR2 is FYEKMQ (reference sequence). The CDR3 protein is CASSPRQGILRGDEQFF. The CDR3 nucleotides are TGTGCCAGCAGCCCTCGACAGGGAATATTAAGGGGGGATGAGCAGTTCTTC.

The sample holds many counts of this clonotype. The junction departs from the called germline gene at one end, perhaps through a read error. The rearrangement links TRBV4-3 to TRBJ1-2; D perhaps matches TRBD1 (5 bases). Germline values: CDR1 LGHNA, CDR2 YSLEER. The CDR3 spans 12 residues. The CDR3 protein is CASSQDSYGYTF. The DNA for the CDR3 is TGTGCCAGCAGCCAAGACAGTTATGGCTACACCTTC.

This clonotype was picked up a small number of times. The rearrangement links TRBV7-3 to TRBJ2-1; D is unresolved. Germline V CDR1 and CDR2: SGHTA, FQGTGA. The CDR3 is made up of 15 amino acids. The V and J ends lost 2 bases and 0 bases respectively, with 8 bases between them. CDR3 sequence: CASSLYTYSYNEQFF. CDR3 bases: TGTGCCAGCAGCTTATACACCTACTCCTACAATGAGCAGTTCTTC. Looking up the rest from reference TRBV7-3 and TRBJ2-1 gives the full variable domain: GAGVSQTPSNKVTEKGKYVELRCDPISGHTALYWYRQSLGQGPEFLIYFQGTGAADDSGLPNDRFFAVRPEGSVSTLKIQRTERGDSAVYLCASSLYTYSYNEQFFGPGTRLTVL.

The chain has TRBV9 and TRBJ2-6; 7 bases are shared with TRBD1. The trim removed 3 bases at V and 0 bases at J, leaving 9 bases unmatched. This CDR3 is 18 amino acids long. The V gene's germline CDR1 is SGDLS and CDR2 YYNGEE. Here the CDR3 DNA reads TGTGCCAGCAGCGCCGACAAGGGGGCTAACTCTGGGGCCAACGTCCTGACTTTC. It yields the protein CASSADKGANSGANVLTF.

This clonotype was counted between two and nine times. The chain combines TRBV11-3 with TRBJ2-3, with 10 bases identical to TRBD2. Germline CDR1 is SGHNT and CDR2 is YENEEA. V shed 4 bases and J 4 bases; nucleotides not matched to a gene: 17. The CDR3 covers 19 residues. The CDR3 is CASSSGRLAGASGSDTQYF. The CDR3 DNA is TGTGCCAGCAGCTCAGGGAGGCTAGCGGGGGCCTCCGGATCAGATACGCAGTATTTT.

The rearrangement joins TRBV20-1 to TRBJ1-2; no clear D. Looked up from germline, CDR1 is DFQATT and CDR2 is SNEGSKA (reference sequence). The CDR3 length is 13 residues. V lost 1 base, J lost 3 bases, and 9 bases lay in between. CDR3 sequence (DNA): TGCAGTGCTAGAGCCGGGGTCGACTATGGCTACACCTTC. As protein: CSARAGVDYGYTF.

The chain has TRBV2 and TRBJ2-3; TRBD2 aligns across 7 bases. J lost 4 bases, V lost 8 bases, and 9 bases had no gene match. This CDR3 has 14 residues. Germline CDR1 is SNHLY and CDR2 is FYNNEI. CDR3 amino acids: CASPEAGWADTQYF. CDR3 coding DNA: TGTGCCAGCCCTGAAGCGGGGTGGGCAGATACGCAGTATTTT.

The V gene is TRBV6-5, the J gene TRBJ2-5; maybe TRBD1 (7 bases). Germline assignment: CDR1 MNHEY and CDR2 SVGAGI. The CDR3 runs 14 residues. V was pared by 6 bases and J by 9 bases, with 20 bases between. CDR3 nucleotides: TGTGCCAGCAGCCCGCGGCAGGGGGGCGGGGCCCAGTACTTC. It specifies CASSPRQGGGAQYF.

V usage is TRBV4-3 and J usage is TRBJ2-1; 11 nucleotides match TRBD2. The CDR3 totals 15 residues. J lost 13 bases, V lost 4 bases, and 12 bases had no gene match. Germline V gene data show CDR1 as LGHNA and CDR2 as YSLEER. This CDR3 is CASSPTSGVTGTQFF. The CDR3 DNA reads TGCGCCAGCAGCCCGACTAGCGGGGTGACCGGGACCCAGTTCTTC.

CDR3 amino acids: CASSPPAGGLYEQYF. Here the CDR3 DNA reads TGTGCCAGCAGCCCCCCGGCGGGGGGGCTCTACGAGCAGTACTTC. This chain joins TRBV14 and TRBJ2-7, with 9 bases matching TRBD2. V trimming: 4 bases; J trimming: 3 bases; junction bases outside the gene matches: 7. CDR3 length: 15 residues. CDR1 is SGHDN, CDR2 FVKESK, per germline. The entire variable domain, with the rest obtained from reference TRBV14 and TRBJ2-7, is as follows: EAGVTQFPSHSVIEKGQTVTLRCDPISGHDNLYWYRRVMGKEIKFLLHFVKESKQDESGMPNNRFLAERTGGTYSTLKVQPAELEDSGVYFCASSPPAGGLYEQYFGPGTRLTVT.

The chain carries TRBV20-1 and TRBJ2-1, with 9 nucleotides matching TRBD1. After removal of 3 bases from V and 5 bases from J, the junction contained 2 bases not matched to a gene. Looked up from germline, CDR1 is DFQATT and CDR2 is SNEGSKA (reference sequence). The CDR3 totals 13 residues. CDR3 nucleotide sequence: TGCAGTGCTAGCCACAGGGGGCACAATGAGCAGTTCTTC. This encodes CSASHRGHNEQFF.

The V call is TRBV7-2, the J call TRBJ1-1; D gene uncertain. The CDR3 length is 14 residues. Trimming shortened V by 0 bases and J by 9 bases, and 14 bases separated the two germline ends. In germline, CDR1 is SGHTA, CDR2 FQGNSA. The CDR3 spells CASSLAGSAEKAFF. The CDR3 coding sequence is TGTGCCAGCAGCTTAGCGGGGTCCGCAGAGAAAGCTTTCTTT.

V is TRBV7-2 and J is TRBJ1-2; 10 nucleotides match TRBD1. V shed 7 bases, J shed 6 bases, and the junction held 8 bases outside the gene matches. Germline V gene lookup returns CDR1 SGHTA and CDR2 FQGNSA. This CDR3 contains 14 residues. Written as DNA, the CDR3 is TGTGCCAGCAACCTAGCGGACAGGGGGAATGGCTACACCTTC. Translated, it gives CASNLADRGNGYTF. Using reference TRBV7-2 and TRBJ1-2 for the parts outside the CDR3, the full variable domain is GAGVSQSPSNKVTEKGKDVELRCDPISGHTALYWYRQSLGQGLEFLIYFQGNSAPDKSGLPSDRFSAERTGGSVSTLTIQRTQQEDSAVYLCASNLADRGNGYTFGSGTRLTVV.